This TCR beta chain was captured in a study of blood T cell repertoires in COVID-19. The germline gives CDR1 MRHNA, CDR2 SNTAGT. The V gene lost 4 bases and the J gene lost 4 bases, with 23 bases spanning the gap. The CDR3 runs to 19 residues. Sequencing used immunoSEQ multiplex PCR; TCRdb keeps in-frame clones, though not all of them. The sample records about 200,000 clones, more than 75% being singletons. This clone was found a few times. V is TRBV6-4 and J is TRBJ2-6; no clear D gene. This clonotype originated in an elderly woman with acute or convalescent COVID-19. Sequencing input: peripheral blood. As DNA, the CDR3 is TGTGCCAGCAGTGTTGTTGGTTTGCGCGGCCCGAGGGGGGCCAACGTCCTGACTTTC. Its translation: CASSVVGLRGPRGANVLTF.